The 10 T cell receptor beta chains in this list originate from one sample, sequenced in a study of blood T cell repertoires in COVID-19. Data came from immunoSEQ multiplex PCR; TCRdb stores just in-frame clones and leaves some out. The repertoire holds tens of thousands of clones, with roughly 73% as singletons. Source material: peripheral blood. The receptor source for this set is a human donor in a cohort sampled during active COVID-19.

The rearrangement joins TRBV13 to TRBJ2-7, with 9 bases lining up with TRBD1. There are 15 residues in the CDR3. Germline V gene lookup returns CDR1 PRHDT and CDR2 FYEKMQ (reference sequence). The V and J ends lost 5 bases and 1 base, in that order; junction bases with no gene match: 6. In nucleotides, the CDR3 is TGTGCCAGCAGCCCCTACAGGGGGCGATCCTACGAGCAGTACTTC. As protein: CASSPYRGRSYEQYF.

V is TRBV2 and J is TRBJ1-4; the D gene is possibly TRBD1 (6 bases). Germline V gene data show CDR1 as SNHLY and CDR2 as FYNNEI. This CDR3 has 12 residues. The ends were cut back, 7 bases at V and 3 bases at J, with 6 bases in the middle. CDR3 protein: CASNRANEKLFF. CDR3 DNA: TGTGCCAGCAACAGGGCTAATGAAAAACTGTTTTTT.

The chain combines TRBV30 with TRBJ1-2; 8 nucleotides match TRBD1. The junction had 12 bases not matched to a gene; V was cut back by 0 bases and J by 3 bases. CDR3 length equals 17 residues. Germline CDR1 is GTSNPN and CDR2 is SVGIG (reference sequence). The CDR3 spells CAWSVRFMAGGDYGYTF. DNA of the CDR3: TGTGCCTGGAGTGTACGTTTTATGGCAGGGGGCGACTATGGCTACACCTTC.

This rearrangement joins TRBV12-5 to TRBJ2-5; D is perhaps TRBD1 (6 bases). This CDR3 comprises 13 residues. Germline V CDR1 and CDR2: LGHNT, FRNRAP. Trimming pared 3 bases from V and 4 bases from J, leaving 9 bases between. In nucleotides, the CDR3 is TGTGCTAGTGGTTTTGCAGGGGCAGAGACCCAGTACTTC. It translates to CASGFAGAETQYF.

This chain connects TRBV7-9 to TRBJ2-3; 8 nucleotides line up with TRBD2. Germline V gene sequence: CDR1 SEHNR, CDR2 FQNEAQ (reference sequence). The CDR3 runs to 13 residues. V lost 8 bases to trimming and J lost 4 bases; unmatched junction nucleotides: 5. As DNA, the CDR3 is TGTGCCAGCGCCCTAGCGGGTCCAGATACGCAGTATTTT. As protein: CASALAGPDTQYF.

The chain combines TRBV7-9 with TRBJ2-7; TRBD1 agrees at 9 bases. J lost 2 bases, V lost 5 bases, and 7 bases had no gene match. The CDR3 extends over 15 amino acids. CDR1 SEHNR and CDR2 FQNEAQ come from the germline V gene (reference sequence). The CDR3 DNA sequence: TGTGCCAGCAGCCCTGGACAGGGGTGGACCTACGAGCAGTACTTC. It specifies CASSPGQGWTYEQYF.

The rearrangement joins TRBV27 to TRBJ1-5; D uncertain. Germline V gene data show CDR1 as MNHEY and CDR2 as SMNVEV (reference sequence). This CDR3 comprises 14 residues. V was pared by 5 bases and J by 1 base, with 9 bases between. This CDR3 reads CASSDGLSNQPQHF. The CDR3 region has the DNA TGTGCCAGCAGTGACGGACTGAGCAATCAGCCCCAGCATTTT.

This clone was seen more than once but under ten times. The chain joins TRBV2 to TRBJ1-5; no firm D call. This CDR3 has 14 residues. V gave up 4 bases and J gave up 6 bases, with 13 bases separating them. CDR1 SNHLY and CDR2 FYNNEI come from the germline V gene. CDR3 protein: CASSGGGMGQPQHF. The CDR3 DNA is TGTGCCAGCAGTGGGGGAGGGATGGGTCAGCCCCAGCATTTT.

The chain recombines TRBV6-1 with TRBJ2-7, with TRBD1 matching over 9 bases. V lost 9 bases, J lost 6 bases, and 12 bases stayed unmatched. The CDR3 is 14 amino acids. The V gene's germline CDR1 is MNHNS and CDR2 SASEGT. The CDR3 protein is CASEPGQGMSEQYF. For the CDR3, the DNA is TGTGCCAGTGAGCCGGGACAGGGAATGTCCGAGCAGTACTTC.

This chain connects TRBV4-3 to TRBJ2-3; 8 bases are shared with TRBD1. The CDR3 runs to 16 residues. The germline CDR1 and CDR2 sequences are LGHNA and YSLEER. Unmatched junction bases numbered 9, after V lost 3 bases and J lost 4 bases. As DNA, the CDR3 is TGCGCCAGCAGCCAGGGACCCGACAGGGGTGCAGATACGCAGTATTTT. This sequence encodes CASSQGPDRGADTQYF.